The entry that follows covers one TCR beta chain sequence. These data belong to a study of blood T cell repertoires in COVID-19. Only in-frame clones appear in the TCRdb table, and some are missing; sequencing was by immunoSEQ multiplex PCR. The data hold about 200,000 clones, with approximately 91% observed a single time. This CDR3 comprises 13 residues. Germline CDR1 SQVTM, CDR2 ANQGSEA. Unmatched junction bases numbered 4, after V lost 5 bases and J lost 2 bases. The sequence was obtained from a man aged 45-60 years with COVID-19, enrolled during active disease. The chain joins TRBV29-1 to TRBJ2-7; 9 nucleotides match TRBD1. Material: peripheral blood. The CDR3 DNA is TGCAGCGTTTACAGGGGGCTAACCTACGAGCAGTACTTC. It translates to CSVYRGLTYEQYF.